A single sample is the source of the 16 T cell receptor beta chains below, sequenced in a study of shared clonotypes between healthy human individuals. Here immunoSEQ multiplex PCR was the method, and the copy in TCRdb shows in-frame clones only, minus some. The sample records hundreds of thousands of clones, 75% to 85% being singletons. Sequencing was carried out using PBMCs. The receptors derive from a middle-aged woman in good health. Some clones in this sample may be carry-over from other donors' samples.

Here the CDR3 reads CASRPLSGANVLTF. In DNA, the CDR3 is TGTGCCAGCAGGCCCCTCTCAGGGGCCAACGTCCTGACTTTC. This rearrangement joins TRBV6-6 to TRBJ2-6; the D is unclear. V lost 6 bases and J 4 bases, leaving 10 bases between the germline ends. The CDR3 extends over 14 amino acids. CDR1 and CDR2 (germline): MNHNY, SVGAGI (reference sequence).

The V and J genes are TRBV28 and TRBJ1-1, with 11 bases that match TRBD1. The trim removed 7 bases at V and 5 bases at J, leaving 6 bases unmatched. Germline CDR1 and CDR2: MDHEN and SYDVKM. The CDR3 spans 14 residues. CDR3 nucleotide sequence: TGTGCCAGCACCTTGGACAGGGGGCGGACTGAAGCTTTCTTT. Residues: CASTLDRGRTEAFF.

This clone was seen once. This rearrangement joins TRBV7-9 to TRBJ2-1; unclear D gene. The V gene lost 6 bases and the J gene lost 4 bases, with 10 bases spanning the gap. Germline V gene sequence: CDR1 SEHNR, CDR2 FQNEAQ (reference sequence). CDR3 length: 13 amino acids. The DNA for the CDR3 is TGTGCCAGCAGAAAAGACGGATACAATGAGCAGTTCTTC. It translates to CASRKDGYNEQFF.

CDR3 protein: CASGLYLSQGSGNTIYF. In DNA, the CDR3 is TGTGCTAGTGGTTTGTACCTTTCTCAGGGATCTGGAAACACCATATATTTT. The chain uses TRBV12-5 and TRBJ1-3, with a tentative D call TRBD1 (5 bases). The CDR3 runs 17 residues. Germline V CDR1 and CDR2: LGHNT, FRNRAP. Trimming took off 2 bases at V and 1 base at J, with 15 bases between the two ends.

This chain uses TRBV28 with TRBJ2-7, with D possibly TRBD1 on 6 matching bases. Between the trimmed V and J ends, which lost 10 bases and 7 bases, there was a span of 14 bases. Germline V gene lookup returns CDR1 MDHEN and CDR2 SYDVKM. The CDR3 is 11 residues long. The CDR3: CATQGSREQYF. The CDR3 DNA is TGTGCCACCCAGGGGAGTCGGGAGCAGTACTTC.

The chain is built from TRBV29-1 and TRBJ2-7; the match to TRBD1 covers 8 bases. Trimming removed 1 base from V and 6 bases from J; junction bases left unmatched: 8. The CDR3 length is 14 residues. Germline V gene lookup returns CDR1 SQVTM and CDR2 ANQGSEA. The CDR3: CSVEVGQGAGEQYF. The CDR3 nucleotides are TGCAGCGTTGAAGTCGGGCAGGGGGCGGGCGAGCAGTACTTC.

The V gene is TRBV11-2, the J gene TRBJ2-2, with 9 bases identical to TRBD1. From germline, CDR1 is SGHAT and CDR2 FQNNGV. V was clipped by 7 bases and J by 4 bases; unmatched bases: 10. The CDR3 runs to 16 residues. For the CDR3, the DNA is TGTGCCAGCACACGGACAGGGGAGATTCCCACCGGGGAGCTGTTTTTT. Translating gives CASTRTGEIPTGELFF.

This clone was seen a few times. The rearrangement uses TRBV28 and TRBJ1-2; possibly TRBD1 for D (6 bases). The CDR3 has 15 residues. CDR1 is MDHEN, CDR2 SYDVKM, per germline. The V gene lost 11 bases and the J gene lost 2 bases, with 21 bases spanning the gap. The CDR3 is CAVGTMGHSNYGYTF. The CDR3, as DNA: TGTGCCGTCGGGACGATGGGACATTCCAACTATGGCTACACCTTC.

The J gene is TRBJ2-7, the V gene TRBV11-2; 7 nucleotides align to TRBD2. Per the germline V gene, CDR1 is SGHAT and CDR2 is FQNNGV. CDR3 size: 14 residues. V trimming: 1 base; J trimming: 9 bases; junction bases outside the gene matches: 9. CDR3 sequence reads: CASSLADGQRGQYF. CDR3 coding DNA: TGTGCCAGCAGCTTAGCCGACGGCCAGCGGGGGCAGTACTTC.

This chain uses TRBV4-1 with TRBJ2-3; 10 nucleotides agree with TRBD2. Germline CDR1 is MGHRA and CDR2 is YSYEKL. The CDR3 extends over 19 amino acids. The junction had 10 bases not matched to a gene; V was cut back by 0 bases and J by 1 base. The CDR3 loop reads CASSQDWLAGVLGTDTQYF. The CDR3, as DNA: TGCGCCAGCAGCCAAGATTGGCTAGCGGGAGTTTTGGGCACAGATACGCAGTATTTT.

J is TRBJ2-2 and V is TRBV5-1; TRBD2 aligns across 10 bases. The CDR3 length is 15 residues. Germline CDR1 and CDR2: SGHRS and YFSETQ. V was clipped by 4 bases and J by 5 bases; unmatched bases: 5. For the CDR3, the DNA is TGCGCCAGCAGCGATAGCGGGAGGAGTACCGGGGAGCTGTTTTTT. Amino acids: CASSDSGRSTGELFF.

This chain joins TRBV19 and TRBJ1-5; perhaps TRBD1 as D (5 bases). The CDR3 is 15 residues long. The V end was cut by 2 bases, the J end by 1 base, with 9 bases between. The germline V gene has CDR1 LNHDA and CDR2 SQIVND (reference sequence). CDR3 region: CASSITRVSNQPQHF. CDR3 bases: TGTGCCAGTAGTATAACCAGGGTCAGCAATCAGCCCCAGCATTTT.

The chain joins TRBV11-2 to TRBJ2-7; D not certain. Trimming left V 4 bases short and J 3 bases short, with 7 bases between. This CDR3 is 12 amino acids long. Per germline, CDR1 SGHAT and CDR2 FQNNGV. CDR3 region: CASSSLYYEQYF. CDR3 nucleotides: TGTGCCAGCAGCTCACTCTACTACGAGCAGTACTTC.

This chain uses TRBV15 with TRBJ2-7, with D maybe TRBD1 (5 bases). CDR1 LNHNV and CDR2 YYDKDF come from the germline V gene (reference sequence). The V end was cut by 1 base, the J end by 3 bases, with 13 bases between. The CDR3 consists of 15 residues. The CDR3, as DNA: TGTGCCACCAGCAGAGCAGGAAGCAGGGACTACGAGCAGTACTTC. Translation gives CATSRAGSRDYEQYF.

There are a few counts of this clone. The CDR3 sequence: CASSQTSGRGNTGELFF. CDR3 DNA sequence: TGCGCCAGCAGCCAGACTAGCGGGAGAGGTAACACCGGGGAGCTGTTTTTT. V gene TRBV4-1 combines with J gene TRBJ2-2; 12 positions agree with TRBD2. CDR3 size: 17 residues. V lost 3 bases and J lost 2; bases outside the gene matches: 4. Germline V gene lookup returns CDR1 MGHRA and CDR2 YSYEKL.

V is TRBV19 and J is TRBJ2-7; a weak D match, TRBD1 (6 bases). The V end lost 1 base, the J end lost 9 bases, and 13 bases lay between the germline ends. The germline V gene encodes CDR1 LNHDA and CDR2 SQIVND (reference sequence). This CDR3 comprises 13 residues. The CDR3 sequence: CASSIGDNNRQYF. Here the CDR3 DNA reads TGTGCCAGTAGTATAGGGGACAACAACCGGCAGTACTTC. The full variable domain, completed using reference TRBV19 and TRBJ2-7, is DGGITQSPKYLFRKEGQNVTLSCEQNLNHDAMYWYRQDPGQGLRLIYYSQIVNDFQKGDIAEGYSVSREKKESFPLTVTSAQKNPTAFYLCASSIGDNNRQYFGPGTRLTVT.